Below are 19 T cell receptor beta chains sequenced from a single sample in a study of blood T cell repertoires in COVID-19. Produced via immunoSEQ multiplex PCR; TCRdb's table is partial and in-frame only. The sample gives about 68,000 clones, 75% to 90% of which show up once; over 6% is in the top ten. Sample: peripheral blood. All receptors derive from a man at least 80 years old with COVID-19, enrolled during active disease.

The genes are TRBV5-5 and TRBJ1-2; D possibly corresponds to TRBD1 (6 bases). The CDR3 runs 12 residues. The V gene's germline CDR1 is SGHKS and CDR2 YYEKEE (reference sequence). V gave up 4 bases and J gave up 12 bases, with 16 bases separating them. Here the CDR3 DNA reads TGTGCCAGCAGCGTCCCGGGACAAGGGGACACCTTC. Its translation is CASSVPGQGDTF.

This chain connects TRBV4-2 to TRBJ1-2; D may be TRBD1 (6 bases). V was cut by 1 base and J by 7 bases, with 13 bases left in between. Per germline, CDR1 LGHNA and CDR2 YNFKEQ. CDR3 length: 14 residues. CDR3 DNA: TGTGCCAGCAGCCAAGGGGACACCTCGGGTGGCTACACCTTC. Protein sequence: CASSQGDTSGGYTF.

This chain uses TRBV7-9 with TRBJ1-2, with D hard to call. Per the germline V gene, CDR1 is SEHNR and CDR2 is FQNEAQ (reference sequence). Trimming shortened V by 6 bases and J by 3 bases, and 8 bases separated the two germline ends. This CDR3 is built from 12 residues. The CDR3 nucleotides are TGTGCCAGCAGGACGCGGGACTATGGCTACACCTTC. Amino acid sequence: CASRTRDYGYTF.

The chain combines TRBV5-4 with TRBJ2-7, with D possibly matching TRBD1 (6 bases). Germline-derived CDR1 and CDR2 are SGHNT and YYREEE (reference sequence). This CDR3 is 12 amino acids long. V lost 3 bases and J lost 6, with 10 bases in between. CDR3 residues: CASSSTGSEQYF. The CDR3 region has the DNA TGTGCCAGCAGCTCCACAGGGTCCGAGCAGTACTTC.

The rearrangement uses TRBV5-8 and TRBJ1-6; 7 bases match TRBD1. The V segment lost 4 bases and the J segment 8 bases; nucleotides outside the gene matches: 6. CDR1 and CDR2 from the germline V gene are SGHTS and YDEGEE. The CDR3 is made up of 14 amino acids. The CDR3 is CASSRGTVHSPLHF. CDR3 coding DNA: TGTGCCAGCAGCCGCGGGACAGTCCATTCACCCCTCCACTTT.

J is TRBJ2-7 and V is TRBV2; 8 bases fit TRBD2. Germline V CDR1 and CDR2: SNHLY, FYNNEI. The CDR3 consists of 13 residues. V shed 8 bases, J shed 2 bases, and the junction held 5 bases outside the gene matches. CDR3 sequence (DNA): TGTGCCAGCCGTTTAGCGGGAACCTACGAGCAGTACTTC. As protein: CASRLAGTYEQYF.

The chain joins TRBV24-1 to TRBJ2-3, with 8 bases lining up with TRBD1. The V gene's germline CDR1 is KGHDR and CDR2 SFDVKD. The CDR3 covers 16 residues. Unmatched junction bases numbered 5, after V lost 3 bases and J lost 1 base. The CDR3 here is CATSDGTGWRTDTQYF. CDR3 in DNA: TGTGCCACCAGTGATGGGACAGGCTGGCGCACAGATACGCAGTATTTT.

The rearrangement joins TRBV5-1 to TRBJ2-1; 8 bases are a match to TRBD2. V shed 0 bases, J shed 5 bases, and the junction held 4 bases outside the gene matches. Germline V gene lookup returns CDR1 SGHRS and CDR2 YFSETQ. This CDR3 is built from 15 residues. The CDR3 here is CASSLERGLHNEQFF. CDR3 DNA: TGCGCCAGCAGCTTGGAGCGGGGGCTGCACAATGAGCAGTTCTTC.

The chain combines TRBV9 with TRBJ2-5; TRBD2 matches at 11 bases. The CDR3 covers 16 residues. Losses at the gene ends were 2 bases for V and 4 bases for J; bases not matched to a gene: 7. Germline lookup yields CDR1 SGDLS and CDR2 YYNGEE. CDR3 in DNA: TGTGCCAGCAGCGTTGGAGTAGCGGGGGGGCGAGAGACCCAGTACTTC. Protein sequence: CASSVGVAGGRETQYF.

The V and J genes are TRBV6-2 or TRBV6-3 and TRBJ1-6; TRBD1 agrees at 7 bases. This CDR3 is built from 14 residues. V shed 5 bases and J 13 bases; nucleotides not matched to a gene: 11. CDR1 and CDR2 from the germline V gene are MNHEY and SVGEGT. The CDR3 sequence: CASSRDRANGPLHF. In DNA, the CDR3 is TGTGCCAGCAGTCGCGACAGGGCGAACGGTCCCCTCCACTTT.

The rearrangement uses TRBV4-1 and TRBJ1-5; 8 bases match TRBD1. Germline CDR1 is MGHRA and CDR2 is YSYEKL. The V and J ends lost 3 bases and 4 bases, in that order; junction bases with no gene match: 2. The CDR3 extends over 14 amino acids. CDR3 coding DNA: TGCGCCAGCAGCCACGGACAGGGAAATCAGCCCCAGCATTTT. It translates to CASSHGQGNQPQHF.

This clone came up once. The chain uses TRBV5-5 and TRBJ2-3, with 7 bases lining up with TRBD2. The CDR3 contains 16 residues. J was trimmed by 1 base and V by 0 bases; bases with no gene match: 5. Germline V CDR1 and CDR2: SGHKS, YYEKEE (reference sequence). The CDR3 sequence: CASSLERGMGTDTQYF. As DNA, the CDR3 is TGTGCCAGCAGCTTGGAGCGGGGAATGGGCACAGATACGCAGTATTTT.

The CDR3 sequence: CASSSGSDAGELFF. Here the CDR3 DNA reads TGTGCCAGCAGCAGCGGATCGGATGCCGGGGAGCTGTTTTTT. The rearrangement links TRBV7-2 to TRBJ2-2; D might be TRBD2 (5 bases). There are 14 residues in the CDR3. V dropped 5 bases and J dropped 6 bases, with 13 bases sitting between them. Germline CDR1 SGHTA, CDR2 FQGNSA.

In this sample, this clone turned up once. The rearrangement links TRBV18 to TRBJ2-7, with TRBD2 matching 10 bases. Germline V gives CDR1 KGHSH, CDR2 LQKENI. The trim removed 3 bases at V and 6 bases at J, leaving 8 bases unmatched. The CDR3 has 15 residues. The CDR3 reads CASSPARAGGLEQYF. In nucleotides, the CDR3 is TGTGCCAGCTCACCGGCGAGAGCGGGGGGGCTCGAGCAGTACTTC.

The J gene is TRBJ1-2, the V gene TRBV19; 9 bases line up with TRBD1. V dropped 2 bases and J dropped 8; count of bases not matched to a gene: 6. CDR1 is LNHDA and CDR2 is SQIVND in the germline V gene (reference sequence). CDR3 length: 14 residues. As DNA, the CDR3 is TGTGCCAGTAGTATATTCGGACAGGGGAGGGGCTACACCTTC. This codes for CASSIFGQGRGYTF.

The chain is built from TRBV4-1 and TRBJ1-2; 7 nucleotides agree with TRBD1. This CDR3 has 16 residues. With 2 bases clipped from V and 3 bases from J, the junction kept 9 bases outside the gene matches. Per germline, CDR1 MGHRA and CDR2 YSYEKL. The CDR3 region is CASSQRNAGTDYGYTF. CDR3 DNA sequence: TGCGCCAGCAGCCAACGTAATGCCGGGACAGACTATGGCTACACCTTC.

The CDR3 spells CASSLTRPPYNEQFF. The CDR3 bases are TGTGCCAGCAGTCTCACTCGCCCACCCTACAATGAGCAGTTCTTC. The chain couples TRBV2 to TRBJ2-1; D is unclear. Germline V CDR1 and CDR2: SNHLY, FYNNEI. Trimming removed 5 bases at V and 2 bases at J, with 13 bases between. The CDR3 extends over 15 amino acids. Full variable domain (outside the CDR3, taken from reference TRBV2 and TRBJ2-1): EPEVTQTPSHQVTQMGQEVILRCVPISNHLYFYWYRQILGQKVEFLVSFYNNEISEKSEIFDDQFSVERPDGSNFTLKIRSTKLEDSAMYFCASSLTRPPYNEQFFGPGTRLTVL.

The chain recombines TRBV5-1 with TRBJ1-1; maybe TRBD1 (6 bases). V was pared by 5 bases and J by 0 bases, with 17 bases between. The CDR3 sequence is 16 residues long. CDR1 is SGHRS, CDR2 YFSETQ, per germline. CDR3 bases: TGCGCCAGCAGAGCGACAGGCATTAACATGAACACTGAAGCTTTCTTT. Translated: CASRATGINMNTEAFF.

The V gene is TRBV5-6, the J gene TRBJ1-1; D remains unclear. Germline V gene sequence: CDR1 SGHDT, CDR2 YYEEEE. This CDR3 is 12 amino acids long. V lost 4 bases, J lost 2 bases, and 6 bases lay in between. This CDR3 reads CASSRLNTEAFF. Written as DNA, the CDR3 is TGTGCCAGCAGCCGCCTAAACACTGAAGCTTTCTTT.